This is a list of T cell receptor beta chains from one sample in a study of OX40 agonist ivuxolimab in advanced cancers. Measured with immunoSEQ multiplex PCR; TCRdb has only the in-frame clones, and not every one. Seen here are about 44,000 clones, about 85% observed once, and the top ten hold around 5.1%. This material consisted of CD4+ or CD8+ T cells sorted from blood, taken in a trial of the OX40 agonist ivuxolimab. These receptors came from an adult with an advanced solid tumor such as melanoma, head and neck, liver or kidney cancer. Each CDR3 is given with its conserved first and last residue. Fields, in order: J gene, clone size, D gene, V gene, CDR3 DNA, CDR3 protein. The D gene is left open where the match is weak. Not every row has a clone size; where given, it reads once, few, many or a size class.

TRBJ1-5 NA NA TRBV7-6 TGTGCCAGCAGCTTAGTTGGGTTTGCAGGGCCCCAGCATTTT CASSLVGFAGPQHF
TRBJ2-5 NA TRBD2 TRBV9 TGTGCCAGCAGCGTAGGGGGGGCTAGCGGGCAGTACTTC CASSVGGASGQYF
TRBJ2-1 once TRBD2 TRBV6-1 TGTGCCAGCGGGCGCGGGAGGCCGGGAGGTGAGCAGTTCTTC CASGRGRPGGEQFF
TRBJ1-2 NA TRBD1 TRBV28 TGTGCCAGCAAATCGGCAGGGGGCTTAGTGGGCTATGGCTACACCTTC CASKSAGGLVGYGYTF
TRBJ1-1 NA NA TRBV19 TGTGCCAGTAGTATCCTGGACAAAGGGGCGAATGAAGCTTTCTTT CASSILDKGANEAFF
TRBJ2-3 NA TRBD2 TRBV18 TGTGCCAGCTCACCTAGGACTAGTAGGGATACGCAGTATTTT CASSPRTSRDTQYF
TRBJ2-5 NA NA TRBV5-4 TGTGCCAGCAGCTTGTCGGGGGCGGGAGAGACCCAGTACTTC CASSLSGAGETQYF
TRBJ1-3 once NA TRBV18 TGTGCCAGCTCACCATCTGGACATTTTTCTGGAAACACCATATATTTT CASSPSGHFSGNTIYF
TRBJ2-7 NA TRBD2 TRBV7-2 TGTGCCAGCAGCTTACCCCGGGGACTAGCGGGAGGTAGCTACGAGCAGTACTTC CASSLPRGLAGGSYEQYF
TRBJ1-5 few NA TRBV9 TGTGCCAGCAGCGTCGAGGGCACAGGGAAGAGGAATTTT CASSVEGTGKRNF
TRBJ1-1 NA TRBD1 TRBV18 TGTGCCAGCTCACCATCCGACAGGGGTGGGACTGAAGCTTTCTTT CASSPSDRGGTEAFF
TRBJ2-5 NA NA TRBV28 TGTGCCATCACGACTAGTGGGGAGACCCAGTACTTC CAITTSGETQYF
TRBJ2-2 NA TRBD2 TRBV2 TGTGCCAGCAGCCAGAGACTAGCGGGAGGACTCGGGGAGCTGTTTTTT CASSQRLAGGLGELFF
TRBJ2-7 NA NA TRBV6-1 TGTGCCAGCTGGCAGGACTACGAGCAGTACTTC CASWQDYEQYF
TRBJ2-1 few TRBD1 TRBV7-2 TGTGCCAGCAGCCCCGGGGGGGACAGGGGAACCTACAATGAGCAGTTCTTC CASSPGGDRGTYNEQFF
TRBJ1-1 few NA TRBV7-9 TGTGCCAGCAGCTTAAGTCGGACTGAAGCTTTCTTT CASSLSRTEAFF
TRBJ2-7 NA NA TRBV5-1 TGCGCCAGCAGCTTGGCCGGTGGGAGGTACGAGCAGTACTTC CASSLAGGRYEQYF
TRBJ2-5 once TRBD2 TRBV9 TGTGCCAGCAGCCGGAGCGGGAGGGTTCAAGAGACCCAGTACTTC CASSRSGRVQETQYF
TRBJ2-7 NA NA TRBV9 TGTGCCAGCAGCCCGGATGGGGCAGCCTCCTACGAGCAGTACTTC CASSPDGAASYEQYF
TRBJ1-4 NA TRBD1 TRBV6-6 TGTGCCAGCAGTTACTCACAGACAGGGGGGACTGAAAAACTGTTTTTT CASSYSQTGGTEKLFF
TRBJ2-7 once TRBD2 TRBV14 TGTGCCAGCAGCCCGGGACTAGCGGGGGGCTCCTACGAGCAGTACTTC CASSPGLAGGSYEQYF
TRBJ1-5 NA NA TRBV18 TGTGCCAGCTCACAGGATAATCAGCCCCAGCATTTT CASSQDNQPQHF
TRBJ1-1 NA NA TRBV2 TGTGCCAGCAGTGGTACTACCGGAGACACTGAAGCTTTCTTT CASSGTTGDTEAFF
TRBJ2-4 NA TRBD2 TRBV4-3 TGCGCCAGCAGCCAAGTCGTAGCGGGAGGGACCAAAAACATTCAGTACTTC CASSQVVAGGTKNIQYF
TRBJ2-1 NA NA TRBV18 TGTGCCAGCTCACTTGGGGAGAACAATGAGCAGTTCTTC CASSLGENNEQFF
TRBJ1-1 NA NA TRBV6-6 TGTGCCAGCAGTTCCAAGATCAACGGCGGGGCTGAAGCTTTCTTT CASSSKINGGAEAFF
TRBJ2-7 NA TRBD1 TRBV6-6 TGTGCCAGCAGTTACCCGGGGACAGTCTACGAGCAGTACTTC CASSYPGTVYEQYF
TRBJ2-7 NA NA TRBV2 TGTGCCAGCAGTGAATTTTTAGGCCACGAGCAGTACTTC CASSEFLGHEQYF
TRBJ2-3 NA TRBD1 TRBV5-1 TGCGCCAGCAACAGGGGGCAGGGCACAGATACGCAGTATTTT CASNRGQGTDTQYF
TRBJ2-7 NA TRBD2 TRBV10-3 TGTGCCATCAGTCCTTCCTCTAGCGGGGGGCCCTACGAGCAGTACTTC CAISPSSSGGPYEQYF
TRBJ2-2 NA NA TRBV5-4 TGTGCCAGCAGCTCCGGCCTGGCAGTGTCGGTCGGGGAGCTGTTTTTT CASSSGLAVSVGELFF
TRBJ1-1 NA TRBD1 TRBV5-1 TGCGCCAGCAGCTGGGGGACAGGGGCTGAAGCTTTCTTT CASSWGTGAEAFF
TRBJ1-1 few NA TRBV30 TGTGCCTGGAGTAGGGAGGGGACGTCGAACACTGAAGCTTTCTTT CAWSREGTSNTEAFF
TRBJ1-3 NA NA TRBV6-5 TGTGCCAGCAGCCGGGGGAGCTCTGGAAACACCATATATTTT CASSRGSSGNTIYF
TRBJ2-1 NA NA TRBV2 TGTGCCAGCCACCCGGACGGCAATGAGCAGTTCTTC CASHPDGNEQFF
TRBJ2-1 NA TRBD2 TRBV6-6 TGTGCCAGCAGTTTCAACCCGGGAGGGCCAGTTGAGCAGTTCTTC CASSFNPGGPVEQFF
TRBJ1-2 NA TRBD1 TRBV10-3 TGTGCCATCAGTGGAGACAGGGGTGATGGCTACACCTTC CAISGDRGDGYTF
TRBJ1-1 NA NA TRBV5-1 TGCGCCAGCAGCTTGGAAGGAGTTGGGACTGAAGCTTTCTTT CASSLEGVGTEAFF
TRBJ1-4 NA NA TRBV6-6 TGTGCCAGCAAGAAGTCGGGGGCAACTAATGAAAAACTGTTTTTT CASKKSGATNEKLFF
TRBJ1-1 NA TRBD1 TRBV6-6 TGTGCCAGCAGTATCGGACAGGGGATAGCTTTCTTT CASSIGQGIAFF
TRBJ1-1 NA NA TRBV18 TGTGCCAGCTCACCAACACTTACTTGGGATGCTGAAGCTTTCTTT CASSPTLTWDAEAFF
TRBJ2-7 NA NA TRBV28 TGTGCCAGCAGTTTATTGGCCGGATACGAGCAGTACTTC CASSLLAGYEQYF
TRBJ1-2 NA NA TRBV5-6 TGTGCCAGCAGCCGGGGCGGGGGGCTTAGAAGCTACACCTTC CASSRGGGLRSYTF
TRBJ1-3 NA NA TRBV5-1 TGCGCCAGCAGCTTGGATATGGATCCTGGAAACACCATATATTTT CASSLDMDPGNTIYF
TRBJ2-7 NA NA TRBV5-1 TGCGCCAGCAGCTTGGAAGGGACCGTAACCTACGAGCAGTACTTC CASSLEGTVTYEQYF
TRBJ2-2 NA NA TRBV11-2 TGTGCCAGCACCATTCAGAGACCGAACACCGGGGAGCTGTTTTTT CASTIQRPNTGELFF
TRBJ1-6 NA TRBD1 TRBV19 TGTGCCAGTACCCCAACAGGGGGCGGTTCACCCCTCCACTTT CASTPTGGGSPLHF
TRBJ1-1 NA NA TRBV21-1 TGTGCCAGCCCGGGACAGGGGGCCGGCACTGAAGCTTTCTTT CASPGQGAGTEAFF
TRBJ1-1 NA NA TRBV11-2 TGTGCCAGCAGCCTAGGACTTAGGACTGAAGCTTTCTTT CASSLGLRTEAFF
TRBJ1-4 NA NA TRBV6-5 TGTGCCAGCAGCACCCAGGACGCAAATAATGAAAAACTGTTTTTT CASSTQDANNEKLFF
TRBJ2-7 once TRBD2 TRBV11-2 TGTGCCAGCAGCCCGGGACTAGCGGGATCCTACGAGCAGTACTTC CASSPGLAGSYEQYF
TRBJ2-4 NA NA TRBV5-1 TGCGCCAGCAGCCCTGGGGGCTCCCGGGCCATTCAGTACTTC CASSPGGSRAIQYF
TRBJ2-2 NA TRBD2 TRBV7-3 TGTGCCAGCAGCCCACGTATTGGGGGAGGGCCTAACACCGGGGAGCTGTTTTTT CASSPRIGGGPNTGELFF